Included here is one T cell receptor (beta chain) sequence, with context. Its antigen is undetermined. Primers included in the PCR were 60 Vbeta and 13 Jbeta primers. The protocol was immunoSEQ multiplex PCR, while the TCRdb copy is restricted to in-frame clones and leaves out a portion. This table has approximately 190,000 clones, around four fifths appearing once. This sample stems from a study of cytomegalovirus exposure and HLA in healthy donors. Whole-study findings and limits: Many donors shared some public TCRs, even though most TCR sequences were rare.

V was cut by 0 bases and J by 0 bases, with 8 bases left in between. The CDR3 loop spans 15 amino acids. Germline CDR1 SGHRS, CDR2 YFSETQ. Sequenced sample: PBMCs. This chain uses TRBV5-1 with TRBJ2-3; D possibly corresponds to TRBD1 (6 bases). The TCR was taken from a man aged 35-49 years in good health and CMV-seropositive. The CDR3 bases are TGCGCCAGCAGCTTGGTCGGACAGAGCACAGATACGCAGTATTTT. It specifies CASSLVGQSTDTQYF.